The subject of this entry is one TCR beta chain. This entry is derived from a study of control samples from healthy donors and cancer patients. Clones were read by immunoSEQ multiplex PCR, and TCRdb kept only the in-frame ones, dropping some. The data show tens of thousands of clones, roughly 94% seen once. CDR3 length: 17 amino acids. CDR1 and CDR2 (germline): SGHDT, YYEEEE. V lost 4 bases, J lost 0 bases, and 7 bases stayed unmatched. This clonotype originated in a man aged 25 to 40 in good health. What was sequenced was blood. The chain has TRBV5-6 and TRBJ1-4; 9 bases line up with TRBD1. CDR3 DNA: TGTGCCAGCAGCAGAGAGGGACAGGGCCCAACTAATGAAAAACTGTTTTTT. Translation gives CASSREGQGPTNEKLFF.